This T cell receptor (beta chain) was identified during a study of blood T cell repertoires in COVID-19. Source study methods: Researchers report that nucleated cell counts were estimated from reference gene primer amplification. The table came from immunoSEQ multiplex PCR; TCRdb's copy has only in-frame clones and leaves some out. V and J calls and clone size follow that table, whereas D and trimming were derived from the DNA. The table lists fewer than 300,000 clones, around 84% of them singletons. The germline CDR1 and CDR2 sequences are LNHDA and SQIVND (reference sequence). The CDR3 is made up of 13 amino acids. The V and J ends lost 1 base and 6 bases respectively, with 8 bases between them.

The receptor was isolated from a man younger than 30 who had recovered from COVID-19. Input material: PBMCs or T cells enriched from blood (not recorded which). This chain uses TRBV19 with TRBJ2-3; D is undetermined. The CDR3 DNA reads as TGTGCCAGTAGTATAGGGCTTGCCGATACGCAGTATTTT. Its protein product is CASSIGLADTQYF.